This entry lists 21 T cell receptor beta chains sequenced from one sample in a study of T cell repertoires in cytomegalovirus infection. MiXCR, applied by TCRdb to the reads, yields one record per CDR3 protein. The table includes approximately 750,000 distinct CDR3 sequences, 35% detected once. Sequenced sample: PBMCs. Every receptor here comes from a human donor in good health (CMV status not recorded). Some clones in this sample may be carry-over from other donors' samples.

The chain combines TRBV7-8 with TRBJ2-5; possible D gene TRBD2, 7 bases. Germline assignment: CDR1 SGHVS and CDR2 FQNEAQ. CDR3 size: 12 residues. V was cut by 6 bases and J by 7 bases, with 12 bases left in between. The CDR3 protein is CASSYRGGTQYF. CDR3 sequence (DNA): TGTGCCAGCAGTTATAGGGGGGGGACCCAGTACTTC.

In this sample, this clonotype turned up many times. The chain couples TRBV6-2 or TRBV6-3 to TRBJ1-1; D is ambiguous. The CDR3 runs 13 residues. Trimming pared 4 bases from V and 4 bases from J, leaving 10 bases between. CDR1 and CDR2 (germline): MNHEY, SVGEGT. The CDR3 loop reads CASSSPGGTEAFF. The CDR3 nucleotides read TGTGCCAGCAGTTCTCCGGGCGGCACTGAAGCTTTCTTT.

The chain employs TRBV5-1 and TRBJ2-1, with 10 bases matching TRBD1. Germline CDR1 is SGHRS and CDR2 is YFSETQ. Trimming at V came to 3 bases and at J to 7 bases, leaving 7 bases not matched to a gene. There are 15 residues in the CDR3. The CDR3 DNA is TGCGCCAGCAGCTGGGGGGACAGGGGATGGAATGAGCAGTTCTTC. Encoded protein: CASSWGDRGWNEQFF.

The chain joins TRBV12-3 or TRBV12-4 to TRBJ2-5; 9 bases align to TRBD2. The CDR3 spans 15 residues. With 6 bases clipped from V and 11 bases from J, the junction kept 16 bases outside the gene matches. CDR3 in amino acids: CASRRSGGSGSLQYF. In DNA, the CDR3 is TGTGCCAGCAGGAGAAGCGGGGGGTCGGGCTCACTACAGTACTTC.

This chain links TRBV2 with TRBJ1-5, with unresolved D. Germline CDR1 and CDR2: SNHLY and FYNNEI. The V and J ends lost 6 bases and 1 base respectively, with 10 bases between them. This CDR3 has 14 residues. CDR3 protein: CASRLTPSNQPQHF. The CDR3 bases are TGTGCCAGCAGGTTAACACCGAGCAATCAGCCCCAGCATTTT. The whole variable domain, remainder taken from reference TRBV2 and TRBJ1-5, is EPEVTQTPSHQVTQMGQEVILRCVPISNHLYFYWYRQILGQKVEFLVSFYNNEISEKSEIFDDQFSVERPDGSNFTLKIRSTKLEDSAMYFCASRLTPSNQPQHFGDGTRLSIL.

This clonotype was observed a few times. Sequence at one end of the junction differs from germline and may be a read error. This rearrangement joins TRBV5-3 to TRBJ2-1; D might be TRBD2 (5 bases). TRBV5-3 is classed as an ORF, of uncertain function. The CDR3 runs 13 residues. DNA for the CDR3: TGTGCCAGCAGCTGGGGAGAGGGTTATGAGCAGTTCTTC. Protein sequence: CASSWGEGYEQFF.

This clonotype was found a few times. J is TRBJ1-1 and V is TRBV9; no definite D call. In germline, CDR1 is SGDLS, CDR2 YYNGEE. Trimming left V 4 bases short and J 1 base short, with 11 bases between. The CDR3 covers 14 residues. The CDR3 spells CASSPWAGNTEAFF. CDR3 nucleotide sequence: TGTGCCAGCAGCCCCTGGGCGGGGAACACTGAAGCTTTCTTT.

V is TRBV5-6 and J is TRBJ2-7, with a possible D match to TRBD1 (6 bases). The V gene's germline CDR1 is SGHDT and CDR2 YYEEEE. V lost 0 bases and J 6 bases, leaving 10 bases between the germline ends. CDR3 length: 13 amino acids. The CDR3 reads CASSLDRASEQYF. The CDR3 DNA reads as TGTGCCAGCAGCTTGGACAGGGCATCCGAGCAGTACTTC.

The V and J genes are TRBV29-1 and TRBJ1-4; 9 bases fit TRBD1. V dropped 5 bases and J dropped 7; count of bases not matched to a gene: 11. This CDR3 spans 15 amino acids. CDR1 is SQVTM and CDR2 is ANQGSEA in the germline V gene. CDR3 DNA sequence: TGCAGCGTTAGGAAACCGGGACAGGGCCGTGAAAAACTGTTTTTT. Protein: CSVRKPGQGREKLFF.

The rearrangement uses TRBV5-6 and TRBJ1-1, with 7 nucleotides matching TRBD1. Germline CDR1 SGHDT, CDR2 YYEEEE. The CDR3 spans 21 residues. With 4 bases clipped from V and 0 bases from J, the junction kept 24 bases outside the gene matches. CDR3 bases: TGTGCCAGCAGCGTTGGATACGACAGGGCCGGAGGCGGCATAATGAACACTGAAGCTTTCTTT. Amino acids: CASSVGYDRAGGGIMNTEAFF.

This clonotype came up many times. The chain has TRBV12-3 or TRBV12-4 and TRBJ2-1, with 12 bases matching TRBD2. The ends lost 2 bases at V and 6 bases at J; junction bases unmatched: 11. The CDR3 extends over 18 amino acids. The CDR3 is CASSLTILAGGPGNEQFF. CDR3 sequence (DNA): TGTGCCAGCAGTTTAACGATTCTAGCGGGAGGGCCTGGCAATGAGCAGTTCTTC.

V usage is TRBV27 and J usage is TRBJ1-2; 9 bases fit TRBD1. Trimming took 6 bases from V and 3 from J; bases not matched to a gene: 8. The CDR3 has 15 residues. Germline values: CDR1 MNHEY, CDR2 SMNVEV (reference sequence). The CDR3 coding sequence is TGTGCCAGCAGCTACCGACGGGACAGGGACTATGGCTACACCTTC. As protein: CASSYRRDRDYGYTF.

This clonotype was counted many times. J is TRBJ1-5 and V is TRBV7-2; TRBD1 agrees at 9 bases. Per the germline V gene, CDR1 is SGHTA and CDR2 is FQGNSA. V trimming: 4 bases; J trimming: 6 bases; junction bases outside the gene matches: 4. This CDR3 region has 14 residues. The CDR3 DNA reads TGTGCCAGCAGCTCCGGGACAGGGTTTCAGCCCCAGCATTTT. Translation: CASSSGTGFQPQHF.

The rearrangement uses TRBV6-1 and TRBJ2-7; TRBD2 matches at 7 bases. V lost 2 bases to trimming and J lost 2 bases; unmatched junction nucleotides: 9. CDR3 length equals 16 residues. Looked up from germline, CDR1 is MNHNS and CDR2 is SASEGT. CDR3 amino acids: CASSEWGSGPTYEQYF. The DNA of the CDR3 is TGTGCCAGCAGTGAATGGGGTAGCGGGCCGACCTACGAGCAGTACTTC.

In DNA form, the CDR3 reads TGTGCCAGCAGCCAGGGGGATCAGCCTAAATCAGCCCAGCATTTT. It specifies CASSQGDQPKSAQHF. The chain employs TRBV16 and TRBJ1-5; TRBD1 might be the D (5 bases). V shed 3 bases and J shed 11 bases, with 20 bases lying between them. The germline V gene has CDR1 KGHSY and CDR2 FQNENV. The CDR3 spans 15 residues.

The gene calls are TRBV6-8 and TRBJ2-7, with D perhaps matching TRBD2 (5 bases). Germline V gene lookup returns CDR1 MNHGY and CDR2 SAAAGT. Trimming left V 5 bases short and J 3 bases short, with 23 bases between. The CDR3 has 17 amino acids. CDR3 sequence reads: CASSPRLAGFAGYEQYF. As DNA, the CDR3 is TGTGCCAGCAGTCCCCGGCTGGCAGGATTTGCGGGCTACGAGCAGTACTTC.

This clonotype was recorded a few times. The chain has TRBV14 and TRBJ2-7; D is perhaps TRBD1 or TRBD2 (5 bases each). CDR1 and CDR2 from the germline V gene are SGHDN and FVKESK. V shed 4 bases and J shed 3 bases, with 13 bases lying between them. This CDR3 spans 14 amino acids. CDR3 residues: CASSPLNGGYEQYF. The DNA of the CDR3 is TGTGCCAGCAGCCCATTAAATGGGGGCTACGAGCAGTACTTC.

This clonotype was seen a handful of times. In DNA, the CDR3 is TGCGCCAGCAGCCGAATACTAGATCGAACAGAGACCCAGTACTTC. Translation: CASSRILDRTETQYF. The chain recombines TRBV4-1 with TRBJ2-5, with D possibly TRBD2 on 5 matching bases. The CDR3 has 15 residues. Germline V gene sequence: CDR1 MGHRA, CDR2 YSYEKL. V was pared by 4 bases and J by 4 bases, with 16 bases between.

The CDR3: CASSSHPLSEQFF. The DNA of the CDR3 is TGTGCCAGCAGCTCGCACCCACTGAGTGAGCAGTTCTTC. The chain recombines TRBV11-3 with TRBJ2-1; D is unresolved. Germline V lookup: CDR1 SGHNT, CDR2 YENEEA. The V end lost 4 bases, the J end lost 9 bases, and 13 bases lay between the germline ends. The CDR3 length is 13 residues.

This clonotype was observed a handful of times. The chain has TRBV6-1 and TRBJ2-7; the D gene is possibly TRBD2 (6 bases). V was cut by 8 bases and J by 5 bases, with 19 bases left in between. The V gene's germline CDR1 is MNHNS and CDR2 SASEGT. The CDR3 is made up of 14 amino acids. The CDR3 sequence is CASGGAGPYDEQYF. Here the CDR3 DNA reads TGTGCCAGCGGTGGAGCGGGTCCCTACGACGAGCAGTACTTC.

This chain links TRBV12-3 or TRBV12-4 with TRBJ2-1, with D perhaps TRBD1 or TRBD2 (5 bases each). The CDR3 contains 15 residues. Trimming left V 1 base short and J 5 bases short, with 12 bases between. The CDR3 DNA reads TGTGCCAGCAGTTTAGGAGGGGCCAGGAACAATGAGCAGTTCTTC. It yields the protein CASSLGGARNNEQFF.